Sequencing of this TCR beta chain was carried out in a study of blood T cell dynamics during melanoma immunotherapy. On this clone itself: Antigen specificity is unknown.

Study-level findings and limits: Whether repertoire-driving clones were melanoma-specific could not be determined.

The method was immunoSEQ multiplex PCR; TCRdb's version includes in-frame clones alone and lacks a portion of them. The data hold 450 to 600 clones, with 75% to 85% observed a single time. Indicated time point: pre-treatment baseline. Blood was drawn before treatment and at week 3 after checkpoint blockade. This clonotype was sampled from a human donor with melanoma. The specimen was cell-free DNA from blood, collected from a patient treated with checkpoint blockade.

CDR3 sequence (DNA): TGTGCCAGCAGCTTTGTTGACAGCCGGATGAACACTGAAGCTTTCTTT. Encoded protein: CASSFVDSRMNTEAFF. The gene calls are TRBV5-6 and TRBJ1-1; D is possibly TRBD1 (5 bases). The V end lost 2 bases, the J end lost 0 bases, and 14 bases lay between the germline ends. This CDR3 is built from 16 residues. The germline gives CDR1 SGHDT, CDR2 YYEEEE. Using reference TRBV5-6 and TRBJ1-1 for the parts outside the CDR3, the full variable domain is DAGVTQSPTHLIKTRGQQVTLRCSPKSGHDTVSWYQQALGQGPQFIFQYYEEEERQRGNFPDRFSGHQFPNYSSELNVNALLLGDSALYLCASSFVDSRMNTEAFFGQGTRLTVV.